The subject of this entry is one T cell receptor (beta chain). Its antigen is undetermined. CDR3 size: 13 residues. Germline loops: CDR1 MDHEN, CDR2 SYDVKM. The V end lost 8 bases, the J end lost 7 bases, and 15 bases lay between the germline ends. Data came from immunoSEQ multiplex PCR; TCRdb stores just in-frame clones and leaves some out. The sample contains about 48,000 clones, roughly 84% of which appear only once. This sample was taken from a study of OX40 agonist ivuxolimab in advanced cancers. Study results and caveats: Clonal expansion among partial responders at 0.1-3.0 mg/kg ranked near the lowest. At 0.1 to 3.0 mg/kg, clonal expansion of CD4+ and CD8+ blood T cells had occurred by week 6.

Patients with autoimmune history or systemic immunosuppression were excluded. The chain employs TRBV28 and TRBJ1-5, with a weak D call TRBD1 (5 bases). The source material was CD4+ or CD8+ T cells sorted from blood, sampled in a trial of the OX40 agonist ivuxolimab. The sequence derives from an adult with an advanced solid tumor such as melanoma, head and neck, liver or kidney cancer. The CDR3 loop is CASLGAVKQPQHF. The CDR3 DNA is TGTGCCAGCCTCGGGGCTGTAAAGCAGCCCCAGCATTTT.